The rows below give T cell receptor beta chains drawn from one sample of a study of blood T cell repertoires in COVID-19. Repertoires were generated with immunoSEQ multiplex PCR, while TCRdb's copy carries only in-frame clones and drops some. The sample yields a few hundred thousand clones, under 85% seen once. Sequencing was done on a sample of PBMCs or T cells enriched from blood (not recorded which). The source is a woman in her 50s who had recovered from COVID-19. Both conserved end residues are part of each CDR3. The D gene is left open where the match is weak. Clone sizes are given selectively: once, few, many, or a class where the clone is expanded.

J gene	D gene	V gene	clone size	CDR3 protein	CDR3 DNA
TRBJ2-7	-	TRBV27	-	CASSLEAGVYGEQYF	TGTGCCAGCAGTTTAGAGGCAGGGGTGTATGGCGAGCAGTACTTC
TRBJ2-1	-	TRBV24-1	-	CATSDRRDPGTNEQFF	TGTGCCACCAGTGATCGGAGGGACCCAGGGACCAATGAGCAGTTCTTC
TRBJ1-4	TRBD1	TRBV6-5	-	CASSYTGGTNEKLFF	TGTGCCAGCAGCTACACAGGGGGAACTAATGAAAAACTGTTTTTT
TRBJ2-4	TRBD2	TRBV3-1/TRBV3-2	few	CASSQTQSGGLSRNIQYF	TGTGCCAGCAGCCAGACGCAGAGCGGGGGGCTGTCCCGAAACATTCAGTACTTC
TRBJ1-1	-	TRBV18	-	CASSPRVDVNTEAFF	TGTGCCAGCTCACCCAGGGTTGACGTGAACACTGAAGCTTTCTTT
TRBJ1-1	TRBD1	TRBV27	-	CATKLDRVNTEAFF	TGTGCCACCAAATTGGACAGGGTGAACACTGAAGCTTTCTTT
TRBJ2-4	-	TRBV2	few	CASSTSGVLGNIQYF	TGTGCCAGCAGTACCTCCGGGGTCCTGGGGAACATTCAGTACTTC
TRBJ2-3	-	TRBV11-3	-	CASSYRRGTLTDTQYF	TGTGCCAGCAGCTACCGACGGGGAACTCTCACAGATACGCAGTATTTT
TRBJ2-3	TRBD2	TRBV6-4	-	CASSVLAGGYTDTQYF	TGTGCCAGCAGTGTGCTAGCGGGGGGATACACAGATACGCAGTATTTT
TRBJ1-5	-	TRBV6-2/TRBV6-3	-	CASSLTGIQPQHF	TGTGCCAGCAGTCTTACAGGGATTCAGCCCCAGCATTTT
TRBJ2-1	-	TRBV2	-	CASSESLGRAAYNEQFF	TGTGCCAGCAGTGAAAGTTTGGGCCGAGCGGCTTACAATGAGCAGTTCTTC
TRBJ1-1	-	TRBV12-3/TRBV12-4	-	CASGWTDEAFF	TGTGCCAGCGGCTGGACAGATGAAGCTTTCTTT
TRBJ1-2	TRBD1	TRBV27	-	CASSLYWGTGGSYGYTF	TGTGCCAGCAGTTTATACTGGGGGACAGGGGGAAGCTATGGCTACACCTTC
TRBJ2-2	-	TRBV5-4	-	CASSLKIRADTGELFF	TGTGCCAGCAGCTTGAAGATCAGGGCGGACACCGGGGAGCTGTTTTTT
TRBJ1-1	-	TRBV29-1	-	CSVGNIEGAFF	TGCAGCGTTGGTAACATAGAGGGAGCTTTCTTT
TRBJ2-7	TRBD1	TRBV30	-	CAWSLQGFYEQYF	TGTGCCTGGAGTCTACAGGGGTTCTACGAGCAGTACTTC
TRBJ1-5	TRBD1	TRBV6-5	-	CASRLIQGAHQPQHF	TGTGCCAGCAGACTGATACAGGGGGCTCATCAGCCCCAGCATTTT
TRBJ2-7	-	TRBV5-1	-	CASSLGGNYEQYF	TGCGCCAGCAGCTTGGGCGGAAACTACGAGCAGTACTTC
TRBJ2-7	-	TRBV7-9	-	CASGIGGAYEQYF	TGTGCCAGCGGTATCGGAGGGGCCTACGAGCAGTACTTC
TRBJ2-1	-	TRBV3-1/TRBV3-2	-	CASSPYWGVRDEQFF	TGTGCCAGCAGCCCCTATTGGGGGGTACGGGATGAGCAGTTCTTC
TRBJ1-5	-	TRBV7-2	-	CASSLKIDRGQPQHF	TGTGCCAGCAGCTTAAAAATTGACAGAGGACAGCCCCAGCATTTT
TRBJ2-7	-	TRBV2	-	CASIRDTFSYEQYF	TGTGCCAGCATCCGGGACACCTTCTCCTACGAGCAGTACTTC
TRBJ1-1	-	TRBV5-1	-	CASSLLRNTEAFF	TGCGCCAGCAGCTTGTTGCGTAACACTGAAGCTTTCTTT
TRBJ2-7	TRBD2	TRBV6-1	-	CASSEGLAGVYEQYF	TGTGCCAGCAGTGAAGGACTAGCGGGAGTCTACGAGCAGTACTTC
TRBJ2-1	TRBD2	TRBV7-3	-	CASGPGTSLGNEQFF	TGTGCCAGCGGGCCCGGGACTAGTCTTGGCAATGAGCAGTTCTTC
TRBJ1-1	-	TRBV6-2/TRBV6-3	-	CASSSVRALMNTEAFF	TGTGCCAGCAGTTCCGTGAGAGCCCTCATGAACACTGAAGCTTTCTTT